One sample yielded the 24 T cell receptor beta chains listed below, sequenced in a study of shared clonotypes between healthy human individuals. Sequencing used immunoSEQ multiplex PCR; TCRdb keeps in-frame clones, though not all of them. The repertoire includes fewer than 850,000 clones, roughly 91% of them detected once, and 34% sits in the top ten. Input material: memory CD8+ T cells from PBMCs. Subset noted: CD45RO+ cells pooled with CCR7-negative TemRA cells. The receptor set was obtained from a man aged 18 to 35 in good health. Some clones in this sample may be carry-over from other donors' samples.

The chain links TRBV15 to TRBJ2-7, with 8 bases that match TRBD1. The CDR3 runs 14 residues. Germline V gives CDR1 LNHNV, CDR2 YYDKDF (reference sequence). V lost 1 base to trimming and J lost 4 bases; unmatched junction nucleotides: 3. CDR3 residues: CATSRGTGGYEQYF. CDR3 in DNA: TGTGCCACCAGCAGAGGAACAGGGGGTTACGAGCAGTACTTC.

The V call is TRBV29-1, the J call TRBJ2-4; D is undetermined. CDR1 is SQVTM, CDR2 ANQGSEA, per germline. The CDR3 runs to 15 residues. The V end was cut by 4 bases, the J end by 7 bases, with 20 bases between. The CDR3 protein is CSVASISRVGNIQYF. The CDR3 coding sequence is TGCAGCGTTGCGTCAATTTCCCGGGTCGGGAACATTCAGTACTTC.

V and J are TRBV9 and TRBJ2-7; a weak D match, TRBD1 (6 bases). Germline loops: CDR1 SGDLS, CDR2 YYNGEE. The CDR3 is 15 residues long. Trimming removed 3 bases from V and 2 bases from J, with 15 bases in between. The chain's CDR3 is CASSEGQGVAYEQYF. CDR3 bases: TGTGCCAGCAGCGAGGGACAAGGGGTTGCCTACGAGCAGTACTTC. Looking up the rest from reference TRBV9 and TRBJ2-7 gives the full variable domain: DSGVTQTPKHLITATGQRVTLRCSPRSGDLSVYWYQQSLDQGLQFLIQYYNGEERAKGNILERFSAQQFPDLHSELNLSSLELGDSALYFCASSEGQGVAYEQYFGPGTRLTVT.

The CDR3 spells CASSTGTDSTDTQYF. DNA for the CDR3: TGCGCCAGCAGCACCGGGACAGACAGCACAGATACGCAGTATTTT. This chain joins TRBV10-2 and TRBJ2-3; 7 bases fit TRBD1. J gave up 0 bases and V 6 bases, and 6 bases lay outside the gene matches. The germline V gene encodes CDR1 WSHSY and CDR2 SAAADI. The CDR3 covers 15 residues.

This clone was recorded a few times. This chain uses TRBV6-1 with TRBJ1-1, with 7 bases aligning to TRBD1. Germline CDR1 is MNHNS and CDR2 is SASEGT. The CDR3 runs to 13 residues. J lost 0 bases, V lost 6 bases, and 1 base had no gene match. The CDR3 region has the DNA TGTGCCAGCAGCGGGACAGTGAACACTGAAGCTTTCTTT. Translated: CASSGTVNTEAFF.

This rearrangement joins TRBV5-1 to TRBJ2-4; D gene uncertain. The V end lost 2 bases, the J end lost 1 base, and 7 bases lay between the germline ends. Germline V gene data show CDR1 as SGHRS and CDR2 as YFSETQ. The CDR3 is made up of 14 amino acids. CDR3 nucleotides: TGCGCCAGCAGCTTCACTGTCGCCAAAAACATTCAGTACTTC. Translating it yields CASSFTVAKNIQYF.

V is TRBV28 and J is TRBJ1-5, with unresolved D. This CDR3 contains 15 residues. Germline V gene data show CDR1 as MDHEN and CDR2 as SYDVKM. The germline V and J ends were trimmed by 8 bases and 1 base, with 15 bases remaining between them. The CDR3 DNA follows: TGTGCCAGCCAACCAATCGGAGGAAGCAATCAGCCCCAGCATTTT. Protein sequence: CASQPIGGSNQPQHF.

A single count supports this clone. The chain combines TRBV27 with TRBJ2-5; 7 nucleotides align to TRBD1. There are 16 residues in the CDR3. Germline lookup yields CDR1 MNHEY and CDR2 SMNVEV (reference sequence). Germline trimming cut 6 bases from V and 5 bases from J; bases unmatched to any gene: 15. CDR3 coding DNA: TGTGCCAGCAGCTCACGGACAGGACCCAAGGGGGAGACCCAGTACTTC. This translates into CASSSRTGPKGETQYF.

This clone was seen just once. The rearrangement joins TRBV11-2 to TRBJ2-1; D is possibly TRBD2 (5 bases). V was trimmed by 5 bases and J by 7 bases, leaving 12 bases between them. Germline lookup yields CDR1 SGHAT and CDR2 FQNNGV. CDR3 size: 13 residues. DNA of the CDR3: TGTGCCAGCAGCCCTTACACGGGGAATGAGCAGTTCTTC. Protein product: CASSPYTGNEQFF.

The J gene is TRBJ2-5, the V gene TRBV7-2; TRBD2 matches 8 bases. V shed 1 base, J shed 5 bases, and the junction held 9 bases outside the gene matches. This CDR3 has 16 residues. Germline V gene lookup returns CDR1 SGHTA and CDR2 FQGNSA. This CDR3 is CASSLDWSGSGETQYF. CDR3 coding DNA: TGTGCCAGCAGCTTAGATTGGAGCGGGAGTGGGGAGACCCAGTACTTC. Full variable domain (missing parts from reference TRBV7-2 and TRBJ2-5): GAGVSQSPSNKVTEKGKDVELRCDPISGHTALYWYRQSLGQGLEFLIYFQGNSAPDKSGLPSDRFSAERTGGSVSTLTIQRTQQEDSAVYLCASSLDWSGSGETQYFGPGTRLLVL.

J is TRBJ2-5 and V is TRBV6-7; D may be TRBD2 (6 bases). TRBV6-7 is assigned to the ORF class and has an uncertain function. The CDR3 contains 15 residues. V lost 2 bases to trimming and J lost 1 base, with 11 bases between them. DNA for the CDR3: TGTGCCAGCAGTTACGAGCGGGCCACCCAAGAGACCCAGTACTTC. It is translated as CASSYERATQETQYF.

The chain couples TRBV7-2 to TRBJ1-2, with D possibly matching TRBD1 (6 bases). This CDR3 contains 15 residues. In germline, CDR1 is SGHTA, CDR2 FQGNSA. Trimming stripped 1 base from V and 3 bases from J, with 12 bases between. CDR3 nucleotide sequence: TGTGCCAGCAGCTTAGTTGGTCCAGGGGACTATGGCTACACCTTC. It is translated as CASSLVGPGDYGYTF. Drawing the rest from reference TRBV7-2 and TRBJ1-2, the complete variable domain is GAGVSQSPSNKVTEKGKDVELRCDPISGHTALYWYRQSLGQGLEFLIYFQGNSAPDKSGLPSDRFSAERTGGSVSTLTIQRTQQEDSAVYLCASSLVGPGDYGYTFGSGTRLTVV.

The chain links TRBV5-1 to TRBJ2-3; no firm D call. CDR1 is SGHRS, CDR2 YFSETQ, per germline. The length of the CDR3 is 14 residues. Trimming removed 0 bases from V and 2 bases from J, with 7 bases in between. The DNA for the CDR3 is TGCGCCAGCAGCTTGGGCCAGGTCACAGATACGCAGTATTTT. This gives the protein CASSLGQVTDTQYF.

As to this clone: The sample holds other DNA sequences that translate to the same CDR3. The rearrangement joins TRBV2 to TRBJ2-7, with 10 nucleotides matching TRBD2. This CDR3 spans 14 amino acids. Germline CDR1 and CDR2: SNHLY and FYNNEI. V was clipped by 1 base and J by 3 bases; unmatched bases: 0. The CDR3 reads CASSEGTSGYEQYF. The DNA for the CDR3 is TGTGCCAGCAGTGAAGGGACTAGCGGCTACGAGCAGTACTTC.

V usage is TRBV11-2 and J usage is TRBJ2-7; TRBD1 or TRBD2 may be the D gene (5 bases each). The V end lost 11 bases, the J end lost 2 bases, and 16 bases lay between the germline ends. Germline CDR1 is SGHAT and CDR2 is FQNNGV. The CDR3 is 13 residues long. In nucleotides, the CDR3 is TGTGCCTCAGAGGAGGACACCACCTACGAGCAGTACTTC. This sequence encodes CASEEDTTYEQYF.

The chain carries TRBV4-1 and TRBJ1-1, with a weak D call TRBD1 (5 bases). CDR1 and CDR2 (germline): MGHRA, YSYEKL. V was clipped by 3 bases and J by 1 base, with 18 bases between them. This CDR3 comprises 17 residues. CDR3 in DNA: TGCGCCAGCAGCCAGCGCCTTCCGGGACTGCCGAACACTGAAGCTTTCTTT. This encodes CASSQRLPGLPNTEAFF.

The chain combines TRBV28 with TRBJ1-1, with D perhaps matching TRBD1 (5 bases). Germline CDR1 and CDR2: MDHEN and SYDVKM. The CDR3 has 16 amino acids. V lost 5 bases to trimming and J lost 0 bases, with 16 bases between them. The CDR3 coding sequence is TGTGCCAGCAGTCGACGACCGGGACGTATGAACACTGAAGCTTTCTTT. Encoded protein: CASSRRPGRMNTEAFF.

There are a few counts of this clone. The same CDR3 is also encoded by other DNA sequences in this sample. The chain uses TRBV7-9 and TRBJ2-3; 11 nucleotides align to TRBD2. The CDR3 is made up of 15 amino acids. The V segment lost 6 bases and the J segment 0 bases; nucleotides outside the gene matches: 2. CDR1 and CDR2 from the germline V gene are SEHNR and FQNEAQ (reference sequence). CDR3 sequence: CASSRLAGSTDTQYF. The CDR3 DNA sequence: TGTGCCAGCAGTCGACTAGCGGGAAGCACAGATACGCAGTATTTT.

The chain recombines TRBV28 with TRBJ2-1, with 9 bases aligning to TRBD2. From germline, CDR1 is MDHEN and CDR2 SYDVKM. The CDR3 length is 15 residues. V was pared by 5 bases and J by 9 bases, with 11 bases of the junction left unmatched. The CDR3 coding sequence is TGTGCCAGCAGTATCCTCCCCGGGACTAGCAGTGAGCAGTTCTTC. This gives the protein CASSILPGTSSEQFF.

V is TRBV5-1 and J is TRBJ2-7; tentatively, D is TRBD1 (5 bases). CDR3 length equals 12 residues. Trimming removed 3 bases at V and 6 bases at J, with 10 bases between. Germline V gives CDR1 SGHRS, CDR2 YFSETQ. CDR3 loop: CASSSREPEQYF. The DNA for the CDR3 is TGCGCCAGCAGCTCCAGGGAACCCGAGCAGTACTTC.

V usage is TRBV10-3 and J usage is TRBJ1-2, with TRBD1 identical over 9 bases. Trimming cost V 6 bases and J 4 bases; bases outside gene matches: 15. Germline values: CDR1 ENHRY, CDR2 SYGVKD. The CDR3 is 17 amino acids. CDR3 nucleotides: TGTGCCATCAGCCCGGGACAGGGTATGCGGTTTGGCTATGGCTACACCTTC. This sequence encodes CAISPGQGMRFGYGYTF.

This chain joins TRBV5-6 and TRBJ1-2; TRBD1 matches at 7 bases. The V and J ends lost 0 bases and 0 bases, in that order; junction bases with no gene match: 2. Per the germline V gene, CDR1 is SGHDT and CDR2 is YYEEEE. CDR3 length equals 15 residues. The DNA of the CDR3 is TGTGCCAGCAGCTTGGTAACAGGGGCTAACTATGGCTACACCTTC. Translated: CASSLVTGANYGYTF.

As regards this clone: Other DNA sequences in the sample encode the same CDR3. The genes are TRBV9 and TRBJ1-1, with D possibly being TRBD1 (5 bases). Germline V gene data show CDR1 as SGDLS and CDR2 as YYNGEE. V was cut by 0 bases and J by 8 bases, with 8 bases left in between. The CDR3 has 12 amino acids. The CDR3 spells CASSVVGGEAFF. DNA of the CDR3: TGTGCCAGCAGCGTAGTTGGGGGGGAAGCTTTCTTT.

The chain joins TRBV4-1 to TRBJ2-7, with D perhaps being TRBD1 or TRBD2 (6 bases each). CDR1 and CDR2 from the germline V gene are MGHRA and YSYEKL. CDR3 length: 15 residues. V was clipped by 4 bases and J by 0 bases, with 13 bases between them. The CDR3 DNA is TGCGCCAGCAGCCTAGTAGCGGACAGCTCCTACGAGCAGTACTTC. Residues: CASSLVADSSYEQYF.